Sequencing of this T cell receptor beta chain was carried out in a study of CD8+ T cells in alopecia areata. This clone was seen just once. Treatment in this sample: oral pan-JAK inhibitor, 5-10 mg twice daily. From alopecia areata patients, lesional scalp punch biopsies and peripheral blood were collected. The CDR3 consists of 13 residues. Germline assignment: CDR1 SGHRS and CDR2 YFSETQ. V was pared by 3 bases and J by 8 bases, with 6 bases of the junction left unmatched. cDNA prepared by RNA extraction and subsequent reverse transcription served as the template for sequencing. Here immunoSEQ multiplex PCR was the method, and the copy in TCRdb shows in-frame clones only, minus some. The sample lists fewer than 350,000 clones, about 62% occurring once.

The origin of this receptor is a human donor with alopecia areata. The sample consisted of CD4+ T cells sorted from blood, taken at week 24, from a patient treated with tofacitinib. V usage is TRBV5-1 and J usage is TRBJ1-1; 8 bases are shared with TRBD1. For the CDR3, the DNA is TGCGCCAGCAGCTGGGGACAGGAACGAGAAGCTTTCTTT. This gives the protein CASSWGQEREAFF. The full variable domain, completed using reference TRBV5-1 and TRBJ1-1, is KAGVTQTPRYLIKTRGQQVTLSCSPISGHRSVSWYQQTPGQGLQFLFEYFSETQRNKGNFPGRFSGRQFSNSRSEMNVSTLELGDSALYLCASSWGQEREAFFGQGTRLTVV.